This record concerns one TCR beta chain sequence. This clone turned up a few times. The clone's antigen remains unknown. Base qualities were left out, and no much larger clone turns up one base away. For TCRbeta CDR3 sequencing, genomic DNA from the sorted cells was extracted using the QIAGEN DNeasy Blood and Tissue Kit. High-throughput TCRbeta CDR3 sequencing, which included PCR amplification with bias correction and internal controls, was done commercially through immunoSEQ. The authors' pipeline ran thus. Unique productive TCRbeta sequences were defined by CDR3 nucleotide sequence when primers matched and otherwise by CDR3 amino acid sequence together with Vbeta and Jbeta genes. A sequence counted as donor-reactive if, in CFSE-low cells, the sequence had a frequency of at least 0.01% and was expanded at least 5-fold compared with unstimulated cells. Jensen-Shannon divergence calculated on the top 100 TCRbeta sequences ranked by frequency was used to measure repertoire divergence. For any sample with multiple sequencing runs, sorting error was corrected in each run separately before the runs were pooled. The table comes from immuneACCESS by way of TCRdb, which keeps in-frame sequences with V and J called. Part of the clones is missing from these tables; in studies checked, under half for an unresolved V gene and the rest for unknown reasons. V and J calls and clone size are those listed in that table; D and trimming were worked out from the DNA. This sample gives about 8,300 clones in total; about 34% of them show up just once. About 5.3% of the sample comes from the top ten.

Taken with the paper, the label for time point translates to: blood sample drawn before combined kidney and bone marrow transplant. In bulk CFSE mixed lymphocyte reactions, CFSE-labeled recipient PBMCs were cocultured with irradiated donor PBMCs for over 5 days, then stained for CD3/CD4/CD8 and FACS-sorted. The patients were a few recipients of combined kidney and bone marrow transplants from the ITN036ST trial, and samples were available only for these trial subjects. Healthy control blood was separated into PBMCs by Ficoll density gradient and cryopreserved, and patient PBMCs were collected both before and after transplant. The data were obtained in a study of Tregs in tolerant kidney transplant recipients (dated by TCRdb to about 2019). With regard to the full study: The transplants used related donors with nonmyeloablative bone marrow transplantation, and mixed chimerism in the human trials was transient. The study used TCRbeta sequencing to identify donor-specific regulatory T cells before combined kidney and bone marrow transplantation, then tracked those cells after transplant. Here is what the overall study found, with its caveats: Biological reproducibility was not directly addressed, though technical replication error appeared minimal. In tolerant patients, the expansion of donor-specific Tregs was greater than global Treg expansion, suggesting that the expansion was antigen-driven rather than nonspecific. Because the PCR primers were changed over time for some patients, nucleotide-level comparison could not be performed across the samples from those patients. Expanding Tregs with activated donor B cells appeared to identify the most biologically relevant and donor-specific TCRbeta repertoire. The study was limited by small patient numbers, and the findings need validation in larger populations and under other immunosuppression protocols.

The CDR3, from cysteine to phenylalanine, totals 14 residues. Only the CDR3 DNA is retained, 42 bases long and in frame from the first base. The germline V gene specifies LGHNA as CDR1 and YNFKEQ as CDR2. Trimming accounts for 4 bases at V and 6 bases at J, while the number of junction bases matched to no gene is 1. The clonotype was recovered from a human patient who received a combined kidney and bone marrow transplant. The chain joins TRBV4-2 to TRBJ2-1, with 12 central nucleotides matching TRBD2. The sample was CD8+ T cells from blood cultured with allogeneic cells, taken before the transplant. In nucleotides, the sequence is TGTGCCAGCAGCCCGGGACTAGCGGGCAATGAGCAGTTCTTC. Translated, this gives CASSPGLAGNEQFF.